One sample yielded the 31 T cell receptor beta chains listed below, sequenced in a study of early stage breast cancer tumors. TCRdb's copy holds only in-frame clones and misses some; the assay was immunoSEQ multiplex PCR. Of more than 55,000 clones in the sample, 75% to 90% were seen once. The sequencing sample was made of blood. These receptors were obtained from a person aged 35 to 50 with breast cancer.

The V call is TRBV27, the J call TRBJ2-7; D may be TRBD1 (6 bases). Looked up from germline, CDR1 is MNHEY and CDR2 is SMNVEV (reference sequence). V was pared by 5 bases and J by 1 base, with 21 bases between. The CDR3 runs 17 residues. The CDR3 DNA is TGTGCCAGCAGTCCTTCCGTGGGACAAGCACGTTCCTACGAGCAGTACTTC. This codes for CASSPSVGQARSYEQYF.

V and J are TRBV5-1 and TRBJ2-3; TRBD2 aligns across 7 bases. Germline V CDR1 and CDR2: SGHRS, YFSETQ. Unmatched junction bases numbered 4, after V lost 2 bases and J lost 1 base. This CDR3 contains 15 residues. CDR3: CASSFTSAGTDTQYF. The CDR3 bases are TGCGCCAGCAGCTTTACTAGCGCCGGCACAGATACGCAGTATTTT.

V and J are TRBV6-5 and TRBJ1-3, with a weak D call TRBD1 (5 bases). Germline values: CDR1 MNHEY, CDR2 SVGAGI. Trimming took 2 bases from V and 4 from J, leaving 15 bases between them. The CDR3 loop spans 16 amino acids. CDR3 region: CASSYDPGTSGNTIYF. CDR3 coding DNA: TGTGCCAGCAGTTACGATCCAGGGACTTCAGGAAACACCATATATTTT.

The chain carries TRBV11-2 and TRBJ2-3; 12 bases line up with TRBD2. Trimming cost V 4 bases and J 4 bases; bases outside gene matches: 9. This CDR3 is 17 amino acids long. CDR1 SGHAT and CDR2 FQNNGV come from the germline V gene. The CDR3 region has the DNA TGTGCCAGCAGCTGGGGGGGGCTAGCGGGAGGGGCAGATACGCAGTATTTT. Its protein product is CASSWGGLAGGADTQYF.

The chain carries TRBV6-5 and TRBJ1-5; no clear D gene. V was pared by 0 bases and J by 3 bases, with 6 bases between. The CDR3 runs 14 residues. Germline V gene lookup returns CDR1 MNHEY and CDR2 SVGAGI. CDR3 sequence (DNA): TGTGCCAGCAGTTACTCCGGAGACAATCAGCCCCAGCATTTT. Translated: CASSYSGDNQPQHF.

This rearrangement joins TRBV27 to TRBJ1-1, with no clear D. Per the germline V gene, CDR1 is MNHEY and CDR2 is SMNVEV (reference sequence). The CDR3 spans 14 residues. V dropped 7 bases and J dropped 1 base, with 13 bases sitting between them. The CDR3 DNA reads TGTGCCAGCAATCGACCGGGAGGGAACACTGAAGCTTTCTTT. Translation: CASNRPGGNTEAFF.

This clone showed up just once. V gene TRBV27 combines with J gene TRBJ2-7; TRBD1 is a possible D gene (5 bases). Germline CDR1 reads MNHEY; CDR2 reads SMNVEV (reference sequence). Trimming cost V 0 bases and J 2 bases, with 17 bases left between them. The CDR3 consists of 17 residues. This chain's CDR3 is CASSLSLRQKTAYEQYF. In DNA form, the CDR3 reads TGTGCCAGCAGTTTATCTCTTCGACAGAAAACGGCCTACGAGCAGTACTTC.

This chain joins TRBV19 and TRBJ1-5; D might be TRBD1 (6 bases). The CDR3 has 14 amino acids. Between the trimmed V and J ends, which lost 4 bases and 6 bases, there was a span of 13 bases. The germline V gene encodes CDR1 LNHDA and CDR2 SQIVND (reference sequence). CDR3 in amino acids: CASSNRARAQPQHF. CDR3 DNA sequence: TGTGCCAGTAGTAACAGGGCAAGAGCTCAGCCCCAGCATTTT.

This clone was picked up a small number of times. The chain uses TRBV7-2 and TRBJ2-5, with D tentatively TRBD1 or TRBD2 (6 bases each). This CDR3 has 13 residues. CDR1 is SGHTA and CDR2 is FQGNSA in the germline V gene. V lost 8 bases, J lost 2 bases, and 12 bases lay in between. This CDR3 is CASGGRVQETQYF. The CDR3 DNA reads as TGTGCCAGCGGGGGGCGGGTTCAAGAGACCCAGTACTTC.

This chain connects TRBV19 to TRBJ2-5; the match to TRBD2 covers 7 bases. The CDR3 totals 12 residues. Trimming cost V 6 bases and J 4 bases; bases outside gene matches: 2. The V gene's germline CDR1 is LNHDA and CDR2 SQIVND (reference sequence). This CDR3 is CASSREAETQYF. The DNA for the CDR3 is TGTGCCAGTAGCCGGGAGGCAGAGACCCAGTACTTC.

The CDR3 DNA sequence: TGTGCCTGGAGAGGACAGGGACCCGAGACCCAGTACTTC. This encodes CAWRGQGPETQYF. This chain uses TRBV30 with TRBJ2-5, with 8 nucleotides matching TRBD1. CDR3 length: 13 residues. V lost 3 bases, J lost 5 bases, and 5 bases stayed unmatched. Germline values: CDR1 GTSNPN, CDR2 SVGIG (reference sequence).

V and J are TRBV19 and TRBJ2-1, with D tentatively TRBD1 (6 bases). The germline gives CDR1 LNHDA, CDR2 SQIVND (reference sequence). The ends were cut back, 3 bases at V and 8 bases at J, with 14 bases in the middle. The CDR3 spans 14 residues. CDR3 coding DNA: TGTGCCAGTAGTATGAGGGACACCTGGGATGAGCAGTTCTTC. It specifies CASSMRDTWDEQFF.

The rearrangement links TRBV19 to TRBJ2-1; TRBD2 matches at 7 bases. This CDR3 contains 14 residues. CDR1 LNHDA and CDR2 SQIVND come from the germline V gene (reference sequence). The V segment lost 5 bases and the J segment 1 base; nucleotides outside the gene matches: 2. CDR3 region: CASSSGLSYNEQFF. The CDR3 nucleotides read TGTGCCAGTAGTTCGGGACTATCCTACAATGAGCAGTTCTTC.

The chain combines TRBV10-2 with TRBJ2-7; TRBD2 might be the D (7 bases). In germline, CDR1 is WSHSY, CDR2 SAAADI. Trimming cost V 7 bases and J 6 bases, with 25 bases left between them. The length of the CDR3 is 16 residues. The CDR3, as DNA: TGCGCCAGCACCGATTCTAGGTCGGGGGGCAAGGGCGAGCAGTACTTC. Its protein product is CASTDSRSGGKGEQYF.

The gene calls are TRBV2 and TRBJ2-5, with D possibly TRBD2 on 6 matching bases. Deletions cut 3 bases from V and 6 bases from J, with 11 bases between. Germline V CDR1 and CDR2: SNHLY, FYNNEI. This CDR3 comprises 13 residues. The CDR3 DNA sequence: TGTGCCAGCAGTGAGGAGGGAACAAAGACCCAGTACTTC. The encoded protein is CASSEEGTKTQYF.

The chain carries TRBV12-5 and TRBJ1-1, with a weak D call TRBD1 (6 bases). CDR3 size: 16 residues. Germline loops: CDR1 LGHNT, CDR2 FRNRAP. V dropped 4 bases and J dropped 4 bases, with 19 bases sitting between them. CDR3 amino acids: CASGSRGGGAFTEAFF. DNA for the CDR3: TGTGCTAGTGGTTCGCGCGGGGGGGGCGCGTTCACTGAAGCTTTCTTT.

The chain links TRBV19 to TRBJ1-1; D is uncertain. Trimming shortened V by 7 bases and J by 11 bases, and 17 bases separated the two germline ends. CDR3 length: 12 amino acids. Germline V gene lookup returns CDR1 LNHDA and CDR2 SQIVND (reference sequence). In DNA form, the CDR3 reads TGTGCCAGTACCTCCCGCCTGAGGACGGCTTTCTTT. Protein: CASTSRLRTAFF.

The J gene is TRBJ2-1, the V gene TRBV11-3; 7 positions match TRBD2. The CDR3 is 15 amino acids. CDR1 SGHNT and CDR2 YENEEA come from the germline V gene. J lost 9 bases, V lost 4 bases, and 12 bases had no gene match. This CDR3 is CASSSRAGKVSEQFF. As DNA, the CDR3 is TGTGCCAGCAGCTCCCGAGCGGGGAAGGTCAGTGAGCAGTTCTTC. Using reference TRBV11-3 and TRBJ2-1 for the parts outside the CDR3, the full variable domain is EAGVVQSPRYKIIEKKQPVAFWCNPISGHNTLYWYLQNLGQGPELLIRYENEEAVDDSQLPKDRFSAERLKGVDSTLKIQPAELGDSAVYLCASSSRAGKVSEQFFGPGTRLTVL.

As DNA, the CDR3 is TGTGCCAGCACACTACAGGGGACTGGAAACACCATATATTTT. Translated, it gives CASTLQGTGNTIYF. J is TRBJ1-3 and V is TRBV6-4, with TRBD1 identical over 7 bases. The CDR3 has 14 amino acids. J lost 2 bases, V lost 7 bases, and 5 bases had no gene match. Germline V gives CDR1 MRHNA, CDR2 SNTAGT.

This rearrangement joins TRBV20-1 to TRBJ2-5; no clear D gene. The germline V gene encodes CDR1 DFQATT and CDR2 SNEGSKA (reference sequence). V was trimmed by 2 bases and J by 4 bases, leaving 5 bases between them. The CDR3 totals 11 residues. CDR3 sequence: CSARKAETQYF. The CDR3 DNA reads TGCAGTGCTAGAAAAGCAGAGACCCAGTACTTC.

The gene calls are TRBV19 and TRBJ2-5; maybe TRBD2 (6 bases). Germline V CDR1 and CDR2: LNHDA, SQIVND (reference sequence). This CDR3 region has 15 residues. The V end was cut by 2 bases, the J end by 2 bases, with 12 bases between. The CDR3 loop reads CASSIRGRGQETQYF. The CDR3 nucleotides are TGTGCCAGTAGTATAAGAGGACGGGGGCAAGAGACCCAGTACTTC.

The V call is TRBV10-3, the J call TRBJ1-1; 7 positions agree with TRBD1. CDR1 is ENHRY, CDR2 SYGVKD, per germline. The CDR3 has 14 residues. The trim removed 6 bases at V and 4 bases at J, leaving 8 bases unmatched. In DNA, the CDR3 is TGTGCCATCAGGACTGACAGGGCGGCCACTGAAGCTTTCTTT. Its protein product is CAIRTDRAATEAFF.

This chain's CDR3 is CASSLPGLARFYNEQFF. Here the CDR3 DNA reads TGTGCCAGCAGTTTGCCGGGACTAGCGAGGTTTTACAATGAGCAGTTCTTC. J is TRBJ2-1 and V is TRBV27; 10 nucleotides match TRBD2. V lost 3 bases, J lost 4 bases, and 9 bases stayed unmatched. Germline CDR1 reads MNHEY; CDR2 reads SMNVEV (reference sequence). The CDR3 loop spans 17 amino acids.

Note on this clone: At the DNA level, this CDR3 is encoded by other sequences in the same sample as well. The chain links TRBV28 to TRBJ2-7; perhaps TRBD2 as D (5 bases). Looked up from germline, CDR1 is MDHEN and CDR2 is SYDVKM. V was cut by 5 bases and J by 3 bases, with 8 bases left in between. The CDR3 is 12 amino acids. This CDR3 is CASSVRGYEQYF. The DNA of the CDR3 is TGTGCCAGCAGTGTCCGGGGCTACGAGCAGTACTTC.

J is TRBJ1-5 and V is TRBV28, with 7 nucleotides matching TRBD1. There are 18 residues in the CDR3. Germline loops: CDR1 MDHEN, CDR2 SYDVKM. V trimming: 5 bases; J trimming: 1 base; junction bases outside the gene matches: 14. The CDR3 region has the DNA TGTGCCAGCAGTGACTCGACAGGGCTGGGGTCAAGCAATCAGCCCCAGCATTTT. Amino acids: CASSDSTGLGSSNQPQHF.

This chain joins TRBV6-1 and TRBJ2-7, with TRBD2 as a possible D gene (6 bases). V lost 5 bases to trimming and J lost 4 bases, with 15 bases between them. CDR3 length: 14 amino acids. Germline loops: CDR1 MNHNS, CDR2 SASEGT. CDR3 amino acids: CASSWREKEYEQYF. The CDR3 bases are TGTGCCAGCAGTTGGCGGGAAAAAGAATACGAGCAGTACTTC.

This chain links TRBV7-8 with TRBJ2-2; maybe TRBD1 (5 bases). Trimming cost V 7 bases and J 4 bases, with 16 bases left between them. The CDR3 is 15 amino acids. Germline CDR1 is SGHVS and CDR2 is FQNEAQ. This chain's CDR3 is CASIGVGRATGELFF. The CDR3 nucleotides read TGTGCCAGCATAGGGGTTGGCAGGGCCACCGGGGAGCTGTTTTTT.

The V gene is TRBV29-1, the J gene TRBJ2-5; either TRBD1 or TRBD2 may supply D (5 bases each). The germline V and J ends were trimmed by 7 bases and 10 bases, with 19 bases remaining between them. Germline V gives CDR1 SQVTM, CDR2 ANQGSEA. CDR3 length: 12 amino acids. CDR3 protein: CSAGTEGQNQYF. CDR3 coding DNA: TGCAGCGCAGGGACCGAAGGGCAGAACCAGTACTTC.

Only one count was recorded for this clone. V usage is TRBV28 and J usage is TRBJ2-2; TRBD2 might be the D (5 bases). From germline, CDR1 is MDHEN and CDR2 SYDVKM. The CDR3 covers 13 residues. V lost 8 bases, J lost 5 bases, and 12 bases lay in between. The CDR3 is CASLSATTGELFF. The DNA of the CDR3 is TGTGCCAGCCTTAGCGCAACAACCGGGGAGCTGTTTTTT.

DNA of the CDR3: TGTGCCAGCAGCGCCTCCGGGAGGTGGCGGGAGACCCAGTACTTC. This translates into CASSASGRWRETQYF. This chain joins TRBV7-8 and TRBJ2-5, with 7 bases fitting TRBD2. Germline loops: CDR1 SGHVS, CDR2 FQNEAQ. With 5 bases clipped from V and 5 bases from J, the junction kept 11 bases outside the gene matches. CDR3 length: 15 amino acids. The entire variable domain, with the rest obtained from reference TRBV7-8 and TRBJ2-5, is as follows: GAGVSQSPRYKVAKRGQDVALRCDPISGHVSLFWYQQALGQGPEFLTYFQNEAQLDKSGLPSDRFFAERPEGSVSTLKIQRTQQEDSAVYLCASSASGRWRETQYFGPGTRLLVL.

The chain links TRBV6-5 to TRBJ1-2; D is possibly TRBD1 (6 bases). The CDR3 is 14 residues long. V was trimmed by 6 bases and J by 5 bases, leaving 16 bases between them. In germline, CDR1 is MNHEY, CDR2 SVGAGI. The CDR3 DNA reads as TGTGCCAGCAGGAAACAGGGTAGATGGTATGGCTACACCTTC. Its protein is CASRKQGRWYGYTF.